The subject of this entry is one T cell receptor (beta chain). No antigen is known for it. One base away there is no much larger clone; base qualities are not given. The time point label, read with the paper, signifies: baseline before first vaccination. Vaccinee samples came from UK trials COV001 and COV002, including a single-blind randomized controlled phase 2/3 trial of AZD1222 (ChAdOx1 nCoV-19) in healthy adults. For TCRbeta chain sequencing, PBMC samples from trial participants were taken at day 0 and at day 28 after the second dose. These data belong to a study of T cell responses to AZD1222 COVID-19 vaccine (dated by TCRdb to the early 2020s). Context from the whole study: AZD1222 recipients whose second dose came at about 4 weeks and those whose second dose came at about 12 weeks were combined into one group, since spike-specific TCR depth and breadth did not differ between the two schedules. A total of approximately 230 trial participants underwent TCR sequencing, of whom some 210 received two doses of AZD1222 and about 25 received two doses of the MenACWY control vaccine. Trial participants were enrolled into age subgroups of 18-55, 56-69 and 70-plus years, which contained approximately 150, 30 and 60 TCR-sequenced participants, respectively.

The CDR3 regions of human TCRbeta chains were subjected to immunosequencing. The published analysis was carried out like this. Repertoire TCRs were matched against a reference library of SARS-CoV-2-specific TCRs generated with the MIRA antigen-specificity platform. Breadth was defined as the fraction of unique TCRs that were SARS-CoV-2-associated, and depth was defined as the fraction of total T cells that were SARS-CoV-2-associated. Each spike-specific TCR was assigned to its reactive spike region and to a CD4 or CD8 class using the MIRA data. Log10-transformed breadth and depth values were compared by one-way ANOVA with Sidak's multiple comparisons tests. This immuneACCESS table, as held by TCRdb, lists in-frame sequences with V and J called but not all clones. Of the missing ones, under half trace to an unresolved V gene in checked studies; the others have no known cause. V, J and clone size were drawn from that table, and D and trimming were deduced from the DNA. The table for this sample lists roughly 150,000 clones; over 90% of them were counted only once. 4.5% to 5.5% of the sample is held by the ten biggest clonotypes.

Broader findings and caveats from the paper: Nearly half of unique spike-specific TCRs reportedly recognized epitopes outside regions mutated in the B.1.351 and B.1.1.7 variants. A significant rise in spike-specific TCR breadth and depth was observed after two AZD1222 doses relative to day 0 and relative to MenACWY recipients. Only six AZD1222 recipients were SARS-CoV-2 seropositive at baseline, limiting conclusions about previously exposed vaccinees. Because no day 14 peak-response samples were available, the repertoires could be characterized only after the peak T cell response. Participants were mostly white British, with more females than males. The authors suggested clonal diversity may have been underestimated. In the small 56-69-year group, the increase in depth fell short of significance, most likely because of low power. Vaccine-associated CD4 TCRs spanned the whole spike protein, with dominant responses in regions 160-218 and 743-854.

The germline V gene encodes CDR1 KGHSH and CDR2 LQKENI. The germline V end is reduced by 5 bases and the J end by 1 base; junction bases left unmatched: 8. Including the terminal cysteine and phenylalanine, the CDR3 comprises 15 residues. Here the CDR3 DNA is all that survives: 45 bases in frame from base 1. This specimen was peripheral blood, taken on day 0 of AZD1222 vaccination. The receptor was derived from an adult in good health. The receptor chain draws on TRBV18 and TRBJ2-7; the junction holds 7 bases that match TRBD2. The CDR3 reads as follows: CASSNPGLPSYEQYF. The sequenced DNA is TGTGCCAGCTCAAATCCGGGACTACCTTCCTACGAGCAGTACTTC.